This TCR beta chain comes out of a study of T cells in Graves' hyperthyroidism and ophthalmopathy. Study-wide points: The model anticipated ophthalmopathy a median about six months pre-onset.

Concerning this clonotype itself: Its target is not known.

Clinical symptoms, serum thyroxine and TRAb, thyroid ultrasound and orbital computed tomography together formed the diagnostic basis. Germline V lookup: CDR1 SNHLY, CDR2 FYNNEI. The J segment lost 3 bases and the V segment lost 7 bases, leaving 4 bases of the junction unmatched. The CDR3 loop spans 13 amino acids. Using RNA transcripts as the source, TCR beta CDR3 regions were amplified. TCR CDR3 underwent first-round RT-PCR with the HTBI primer set. TCRdb re-called the multiplex PCR reads through MiXCR, storing one row per CDR3 protein. The top ten hold around 16% of the sample, which has around 690,000 distinct CDR3 sequences, 17% seen once.

This TCR derives from a man in his fifties or sixties with Graves' hyperthyroidism. Input material: blood. The V and J genes are TRBV2 and TRBJ2-7, with TRBD1 matching 9 bases. CDR3 in DNA: TGTGCCAGCAATCCGGACAGGGGCTACGAGCAGTACTTC. It encodes CASNPDRGYEQYF.